This T cell receptor beta chain is from a study of spatial heterogeneity in lung cancer. Study in general: The library had UMIs, and each TCR and UMI pair averaged more than ten raw reads.

Study-level points and caveats: At tumor resection, ubiquitous expanded TCRs were detected in blood more often than later.

The time point was: sample taken at primary tumor resection. The authors sequenced whole RNA from tumor, nontumor lung or frozen PBMC without sorting. The donors comprised approximately 75 untreated early-stage non-small cell lung cancer patients. Trimming cost V 4 bases and J 5 bases, with 15 bases left between them. The V gene's germline CDR1 is SGHAT and CDR2 FQNNGV. The CDR3 sequence is 14 residues long. TCR cDNA molecules were tagged individually, and each one carried a unique molecular identifier. TCRdb re-called the 5' RACE reads with MiXCR, one entry per CDR3 protein. Of 25,000 to 35,000 distinct CDR3 sequences listed, roughly 8.4% are singletons. This clonotype came up many times. Antigen unknown.

This TCR derives from a female donor with early-stage non-small cell lung cancer. The sequencing here drew on PBMCs, taken at surgery. This sequence joins TRBV11-2 and TRBJ2-7; TRBD1 is a possible D gene (6 bases). The CDR3 region is CASSSIRTVNEQYF. The CDR3 bases are TGTGCCAGCAGCTCAATTCGGACAGTAAACGAGCAGTACTTC.